Shown below are 21 T cell receptor beta chains from a single sample sequenced in a study of sequential checkpoint blockade in melanoma. The treatment here: randomized to nivolumab then ipilimumab (arm A) or the reverse (arm B). The data were produced by immunoSEQ multiplex PCR, yet TCRdb's version contains in-frame clones alone and is incomplete. Here the sample spans 10,000 or so clones, roughly 69% being singletons. The specimen comprised CD8+ T cells sorted from blood (inferred from file names), sampled from a patient given nivolumab and ipilimumab in sequence. These TCRs come from a human donor with melanoma.

This clone was detected only once. The rearrangement joins TRBV2 to TRBJ2-5, with a weak D call TRBD2 (6 bases). Germline-derived CDR1 and CDR2 are SNHLY and FYNNEI. The CDR3 consists of 13 residues. Trimming took 7 bases from V and 5 from J, leaving 14 bases between them. The CDR3 region has the DNA TGTGCCAGCACGGGACTCCGGGGGGAGACCCAGTACTTC. Its translation: CASTGLRGETQYF.

This chain uses TRBV6-1 with TRBJ2-7; D possibly corresponds to TRBD1 (5 bases). V lost 2 bases, J lost 13 bases, and 12 bases lay in between. This CDR3 has 11 residues. From germline, CDR1 is MNHNS and CDR2 SASEGT. The CDR3 loop reads CASSEIYRNYF. DNA for the CDR3: TGTGCCAGCAGTGAAATTTACAGGAATTACTTC.

V usage is TRBV19 and J usage is TRBJ2-1; 9 bases match TRBD1. This CDR3 has 14 amino acids. Germline assignment: CDR1 LNHDA and CDR2 SQIVND (reference sequence). V lost 11 bases and J lost 6; bases outside the gene matches: 11. CDR3 sequence: CASNLRTGVNEQFF. CDR3 bases: TGTGCCTCCAACCTCCGGACAGGGGTCAATGAGCAGTTCTTC.

The rearrangement joins TRBV27 to TRBJ2-1; TRBD2 matches 14 bases. The trim removed 5 bases at V and 6 bases at J, leaving 3 bases unmatched. The CDR3 covers 15 residues. Germline CDR1 MNHEY, CDR2 SMNVEV (reference sequence). CDR3 region: CASSKGTSGSNEQFF. The CDR3 coding sequence is TGTGCCAGCAGTAAAGGGACTAGCGGGAGCAATGAGCAGTTCTTC.

The J gene is TRBJ2-7, the V gene TRBV28; 9 positions match TRBD1. This CDR3 contains 12 residues. V lost 6 bases to trimming and J lost 5 bases; unmatched junction nucleotides: 2. Germline loops: CDR1 MDHEN, CDR2 SYDVKM. CDR3 DNA sequence: TGTGCCAGCAGGTGGACAGGGGACGAGCAGTACTTC. This sequence encodes CASRWTGDEQYF.

The chain employs TRBV11-1 and TRBJ2-7; 8 bases fit TRBD2. This CDR3 spans 14 amino acids. Germline assignment: CDR1 SGHAT and CDR2 FQDESV (reference sequence). V gave up 5 bases and J gave up 2 bases; unmatched junction bases: 5. The CDR3 DNA reads TGTGCCAGCAGCCCAGCGGGAGAGCCCTACGAGCAGTACTTC. This encodes CASSPAGEPYEQYF.

The rearrangement uses TRBV15 and TRBJ2-1; 7 bases fit TRBD2. Looked up from germline, CDR1 is LNHNV and CDR2 is YYDKDF (reference sequence). J was trimmed by 3 bases and V by 0 bases; bases with no gene match: 2. This CDR3 has 15 residues. Written as DNA, the CDR3 is TGTGCCACCAGCAGAGACAGGGAGGGCTACAATGAGCAGTTCTTC. Protein sequence: CATSRDREGYNEQFF.

The rearrangement joins TRBV29-1 to TRBJ2-1; 7 bases line up with TRBD1. The trim removed 2 bases at V and 7 bases at J, leaving 8 bases unmatched. This CDR3 is 14 amino acids long. Per the germline V gene, CDR1 is SQVTM and CDR2 is ANQGSEA. CDR3 residues: CSVEPGDSRNEQFF. CDR3 DNA: TGCAGCGTTGAACCCGGGGACAGCCGAAATGAGCAGTTCTTC.

The chain recombines TRBV7-2 with TRBJ2-7; D unclear. Germline CDR1 reads SGHTA; CDR2 reads FQGNSA. With 1 base removed from V and 0 bases from J, the gap between germline ends came to 10 bases. The CDR3 has 15 residues. This chain's CDR3 is CASSLDLHPSYEQYF. In DNA, the CDR3 is TGTGCCAGCAGCTTAGACTTGCACCCCTCCTACGAGCAGTACTTC.

The sample holds one count of this clone. The CDR3 DNA reads TGCAGTACGGACAGGGCCACTGAAGCTTTCTTT. Encoded protein: CSTDRATEAFF. The chain is built from TRBV20-1 and TRBJ1-1; 8 nucleotides line up with TRBD1. The junction had 3 bases not matched to a gene; V was cut back by 8 bases and J by 4 bases. This CDR3 comprises 11 residues. Germline V gives CDR1 DFQATT, CDR2 SNEGSKA (reference sequence).

The rearrangement uses TRBV7-2 and TRBJ2-5; a weak D match, TRBD2 (6 bases). The J call may not be correct, given that the DNA end is closer to TRBJ2-7. CDR1 and CDR2 (germline): SGHTA, FQGNSA. The CDR3 is 17 residues long. The CDR3 DNA reads as TGTGCCAGCAGCTTAGTTGGGGGTTTCGGGGGAGGCTACGAGCAGTACTTC. This sequence encodes CASSLVGGFGGGYEQYF.

The chain is built from TRBV13 and TRBJ2-4; 8 positions agree with TRBD2. J gave up 1 base and V 4 bases, and 12 bases lay outside the gene matches. The length of the CDR3 is 18 residues. The germline CDR1 and CDR2 sequences are PRHDT and FYEKMQ (reference sequence). CDR3 region: CASSSTGGGPTAKNIQYF. The DNA for the CDR3 is TGTGCCAGCAGCTCGACCGGGGGGGGGCCCACCGCCAAAAACATTCAGTACTTC. The complete variable domain, with remaining parts taken from reference TRBV13 and TRBJ2-4, reads AAGVIQSPRHLIKEKRETATLKCYPIPRHDTVYWYQQGPGQDPQFLISFYEKMQSDKGSIPDRFSAQQFSDYHSELNMSSLELGDSALYFCASSSTGGGPTAKNIQYFGAGTRLSVL.

In its sample, this clone was seen once. The chain couples TRBV7-9 to TRBJ2-3, with 9 bases aligning to TRBD1. V shed 5 bases and J 4 bases; nucleotides not matched to a gene: 10. This CDR3 has 16 amino acids. CDR1 and CDR2 from the germline V gene are SEHNR and FQNEAQ (reference sequence). The CDR3: CASSLIGQGRADTQYF. The CDR3, as DNA: TGTGCCAGCAGCCTTATAGGACAGGGGAGGGCAGATACGCAGTATTTT.

CDR3 protein: CASSLVGQGKSLLYHNEQFF. CDR3 DNA: TGCGCCAGCAGCTTGGTAGGACAGGGGAAAAGTCTCCTCTATCACAATGAGCAGTTCTTC. The J gene is TRBJ2-1, the V gene TRBV5-1, with 9 bases that match TRBD1. The CDR3 totals 20 residues. The J segment lost 5 bases and the V segment lost 0 bases, leaving 18 bases of the junction unmatched. CDR1 SGHRS and CDR2 YFSETQ come from the germline V gene.

The genes are TRBV27 and TRBJ2-1; a weak D match, TRBD2 (6 bases). Germline CDR1 and CDR2: MNHEY and SMNVEV (reference sequence). This CDR3 comprises 14 residues. The V end was cut by 0 bases, the J end by 4 bases, with 7 bases between. The CDR3 DNA is TGTGCCAGCAGTTTATCGGCGGGGTACAATGAGCAGTTCTTC. Translation: CASSLSAGYNEQFF.

The chain carries TRBV7-9 and TRBJ2-1; D call uncertain. The V gene lost 8 bases and the J gene lost 2 bases, with 10 bases spanning the gap. Germline-derived CDR1 and CDR2 are SEHNR and FQNEAQ (reference sequence). This CDR3 spans 13 amino acids. The CDR3 protein is CASGHGAYNEQFF. CDR3 bases: TGTGCCAGCGGTCACGGAGCCTACAATGAGCAGTTCTTC.

This clone was detected a few times. CDR3 nucleotide sequence: TGTGCCAGCAGCTTGGCGGGTGCGGGAGACGTAACAGATACGCAGTATTTT. This sequence encodes CASSLAGAGDVTDTQYF. The chain carries TRBV5-6 and TRBJ2-3; 7 bases fit TRBD2. CDR1 and CDR2 from the germline V gene are SGHDT and YYEEEE. After removal of 0 bases from V and 3 bases from J, the junction contained 10 bases not matched to a gene. The CDR3 sequence is 17 residues long. The full variable domain, rest sourced from reference TRBV5-6 and TRBJ2-3, is DAGVTQSPTHLIKTRGQQVTLRCSPKSGHDTVSWYQQALGQGPQFIFQYYEEEERQRGNFPDRFSGHQFPNYSSELNVNALLLGDSALYLCASSLAGAGDVTDTQYFGPGTRLTVL.

J is TRBJ2-7 and V is TRBV4-1, with 7 bases that match TRBD2. Germline V lookup: CDR1 MGHRA, CDR2 YSYEKL. V was pared by 0 bases and J by 5 bases, with 7 bases of the junction left unmatched. The CDR3 consists of 15 residues. DNA for the CDR3: TGCGCCAGCAGCCAAGATAATAGCGGGTATAACGAGCAGTACTTC. Translating it yields CASSQDNSGYNEQYF.

In regard to this clone: Given a far larger clone just one base away, this is likely a sequencing read error. Other DNA sequences within the sample encode an identical CDR3. The chain recombines TRBV5-6 with TRBJ2-7; TRBD1 matches 10 bases. The V gene's germline CDR1 is SGHDT and CDR2 YYEEEE. The CDR3 extends over 15 amino acids. V shed 4 bases and J 4 bases; nucleotides not matched to a gene: 8. CDR3 sequence (DNA): TGTGCCAGCAGCCCTGGACAGGGGGAAGGGTACGAGCAGTACTTC. Amino acids: CASSPGQGEGYEQYF.

This chain links TRBV7-2 with TRBJ2-7; 8 bases fit TRBD2. This CDR3 is built from 15 residues. With 1 base clipped from V and 3 bases from J, the junction kept 5 bases outside the gene matches. Germline V CDR1 and CDR2: SGHTA, FQGNSA. DNA for the CDR3: TGTGCCAGCAGCTTAGAAGTAGCGGGGAACTACGAGCAGTACTTC. Translated, it gives CASSLEVAGNYEQYF.

There are a few counts of this clone. V gene TRBV7-8 combines with J gene TRBJ1-2; 8 bases agree with TRBD1. The V segment lost 5 bases and the J segment 5 bases; nucleotides outside the gene matches: 19. CDR1 is SGHVS and CDR2 is FQNEAQ in the germline V gene. The CDR3 sequence is 18 residues long. DNA for the CDR3: TGTGCCAGCAGCCTAGGACAGGGCCTAAGTAGCCTTACATATGGCTACACCTTC. It translates to CASSLGQGLSSLTYGYTF.